This entry lists 16 T cell receptor beta chains sequenced from one sample in a study of T cells in Graves' hyperthyroidism and ophthalmopathy. Template material for amplifying TCR beta CDR3 regions consisted of RNA transcripts. First-round RT-PCR targeting the TCR CDR3 was performed with the HTBI primer set. TCRdb reanalysed the multiplex PCR reads using MiXCR and keeps one entry per CDR3 protein. The sample consists of approximately 700,000 distinct CDR3 sequences, 45% of them appearing once. Sequenced input: peripheral blood or thyroid tissue (not recorded which). All receptors derive from an adult man with Graves' disease, either hyperthyroidism or ophthalmopathy (not recorded which).

The chain has TRBV15 and TRBJ1-2; 10 bases agree with TRBD1. Germline loops: CDR1 LNHNV, CDR2 YYDKDF (reference sequence). This CDR3 spans 16 amino acids. V lost 1 base and J lost 4; bases outside the gene matches: 6. In DNA form, the CDR3 reads TGTGCCACCAGCAGAGTGGGGACAGGGGCCGGCTATGGCTACACCTTC. This gives the protein CATSRVGTGAGYGYTF.

A note on this clonotype: A read error may be the cause here, since a much bigger clone is one base away. The chain combines TRBV10-3 with TRBJ1-2; D unresolved. CDR3 length equals 11 residues. Germline values: CDR1 ENHRY, CDR2 SYGVKD. CDR3 in amino acids: CAISEVRGGAF. The CDR3 DNA follows: TGTGCCATCAGTGAAGTCCGGGGAGGCGCCTTC.

This clonotype was seen only a few times. The rearrangement joins TRBV7-2 to TRBJ1-4; 8 nucleotides match TRBD1. CDR1 is SGHTA, CDR2 FQGNSA, per germline. The CDR3 has 14 residues. V shed 5 bases, J shed 10 bases, and the junction held 9 bases outside the gene matches. The CDR3 loop is CASSLGQGGGKLFF. CDR3 DNA sequence: TGTGCCAGCAGCCTAGGACAGGGTGGGGGAAAACTGTTTTTT.

The chain couples TRBV24-1 to TRBJ2-7; D ambiguous. With 5 bases removed from V and 3 bases from J, the gap between germline ends came to 10 bases. CDR1 KGHDR and CDR2 SFDVKD come from the germline V gene. The CDR3 has 13 residues. This CDR3 reads CATSAIQNYEQYF. The CDR3 DNA reads TGTGCCACCAGTGCTATTCAGAACTACGAGCAGTACTTC.

The genes are TRBV9 and TRBJ1-2; 7 bases are shared with TRBD1. CDR3 length: 14 amino acids. Per the germline V gene, CDR1 is SGDLS and CDR2 is YYNGEE. V trimming: 4 bases; J trimming: 3 bases; junction bases outside the gene matches: 6. The CDR3 is CASSPWGQHYGYTF. The CDR3 DNA is TGTGCCAGCAGCCCGTGGGGACAGCACTATGGCTACACCTTC.

A single count supports this clonotype. In nucleotides, the CDR3 is TGTGCCAGCAGTGAGGGGGCGCGTTCTATGTCCAATCAGCCCCAGCATTTT. Its protein is CASSEGARSMSNQPQHF. V and J are TRBV2 and TRBJ1-5; possibly TRBD1 for D (6 bases). The V end lost 3 bases, the J end lost 3 bases, and 18 bases lay between the germline ends. This CDR3 comprises 17 residues. Per the germline V gene, CDR1 is SNHLY and CDR2 is FYNNEI.

This clonotype was counted a few times. This rearrangement joins TRBV13 to TRBJ1-6; D gene unclear. Between the trimmed V and J ends, which lost 5 bases and 6 bases, there was a span of 11 bases. Germline-derived CDR1 and CDR2 are PRHDT and FYEKMQ (reference sequence). This CDR3 has 14 amino acids. CDR3 loop: CASSPDRTNSPLHF. In nucleotides, the CDR3 is TGTGCCAGCAGCCCGGACCGAACTAATTCACCCCTCCACTTT.

The genes are TRBV19 and TRBJ1-1, with D possibly TRBD1 on 5 matching bases. Germline V gives CDR1 LNHDA, CDR2 SQIVND (reference sequence). V lost 4 bases and J lost 1, with 10 bases in between. The length of the CDR3 is 14 residues. The CDR3 spells CASSTQRGNTEAFF. In nucleotides, the CDR3 is TGTGCCAGTAGTACACAGAGGGGGAACACTGAAGCTTTCTTT.

This chain uses TRBV7-9 with TRBJ1-1; possibly TRBD1 for D (5 bases). V lost 5 bases and J 1 base, leaving 14 bases between the germline ends. CDR1 and CDR2 (germline): SEHNR, FQNEAQ (reference sequence). This CDR3 is built from 15 residues. The CDR3 region has the DNA TGTGCCAGCAGCCACGCCGGGACGGCGAACACTGAAGCTTTCTTT. Its translation: CASSHAGTANTEAFF.

A word on this clonotype: Given the absence of the conserved phenylalanine or tryptophan at the CDR3 end, a read error is likely. The limits of the CDR3 on the DNA are not certain, so only TCRdb's listed CDR3 is given. The rearrangement joins TRBV2 to TRBJ1-6. Germline values: CDR1 SNHLY, CDR2 FYNNEI. The CDR3 is made up of 9 amino acids, end residues included. The CDR3 sequence: CASSFTANY.

Comments on this clonotype: This may be a read error: a much more frequent sequence differs by one nucleotide. The V and J genes are TRBV20-1 and TRBJ1-2, with D perhaps matching TRBD1 (5 bases). This CDR3 comprises 14 residues. With 4 bases removed from V and 0 bases from J, the gap between germline ends came to 12 bases. Germline CDR1 reads DFQATT; CDR2 reads SNEGSKA (reference sequence). The chain's CDR3 is CSAISGATNYGYTF. The CDR3 region has the DNA TGCAGTGCTATTAGTGGGGCTACTAACTATGGCTACACCTTC.

In the case of this clonotype: Given a much more abundant clone one base away, this may be a read error. The chain has TRBV10-3 and TRBJ1-3; D is uncertain. Germline values: CDR1 ENHRY, CDR2 SYGVKD. CDR3 length: 12 residues. CDR3 bases: TGTGCCAGCAGTGCGATTGGAAACACCACATATTTT. As protein: CASSAIGNTTYF.

The gene calls are TRBV20-1 and TRBJ1-2, with unresolved D. Trimming removed 0 bases at V and 12 bases at J, with 11 bases between. The CDR3 loop spans 11 amino acids. Germline CDR1 DFQATT, CDR2 SNEGSKA (reference sequence). CDR3 nucleotide sequence: TGCAGTGCTAGAGATTTCGAGCCCCACACCTTC. This translates into CSARDFEPHTF.

CDR3 sequence: CAISERQGVEQYF. Here the CDR3 DNA reads TGTGCCATCAGTGAGAGGCAGGGGGTAGAGCAGTACTTC. J is TRBJ2-7 and V is TRBV10-3; 7 bases agree with TRBD1. Trimming removed 2 bases from V and 7 bases from J; junction bases left unmatched: 5. Per the germline V gene, CDR1 is ENHRY and CDR2 is SYGVKD. There are 13 residues in the CDR3.

A few counts support this clonotype. A single base separates this from a much larger clone, so it may be a read error. The genes are TRBV24-1 and TRBJ1-2; TRBD1 aligns across 10 bases. Germline CDR1 KGHDR, CDR2 SFDVKD. The CDR3 extends over 16 amino acids. Germline trimming cut 3 bases from V and 3 bases from J; bases unmatched to any gene: 6. The CDR3 DNA sequence: TGTGCCACCAGTGATAACAGGGACAGGGGCGACTATGGCTACACCTTC. Its protein product is CATSDNRDRGDYGYTF.

Here the CDR3 reads CASSLTLERTGELFF. In DNA form, the CDR3 reads TGTGCCAGCAGCTTAACGCTAGAACGCACCGGGGAGCTGTTTTTT. This chain joins TRBV7-8 and TRBJ2-2; D is unresolved. Per germline, CDR1 SGHVS and CDR2 FQNEAQ. CDR3 size: 15 residues. V dropped 2 bases and J dropped 4 bases, with 11 bases sitting between them.